Following are 14 T cell receptor beta chains from one sample sequenced in a study of cytomegalovirus exposure and HLA in healthy donors. 13 Jbeta primers and 60 Vbeta primers were used for the PCR. This table comes from immunoSEQ multiplex PCR, and its TCRdb copy is limited to in-frame clones, with some not included. The table includes about 150,000 clones, just under 75% detected once. The specimen sequenced was PBMCs. Every receptor here comes from a young woman in good health and CMV-seronegative.

This clone was recorded once. Other DNA sequences in this specimen translate into the identical CDR3. The chain combines TRBV5-1 with TRBJ1-4; a weak D match, TRBD1 (6 bases). The germline V gene has CDR1 SGHRS and CDR2 YFSETQ. V dropped 3 bases and J dropped 4 bases, with 10 bases sitting between them. The CDR3 has 14 residues. CDR3 in amino acids: CASSSGGSNEKLFF. CDR3 sequence (DNA): TGCGCCAGCAGCTCGGGGGGCAGTAATGAAAAACTGTTTTTT.

This chain uses TRBV4-1 with TRBJ2-1, with TRBD2 as a possible D gene (6 bases). From germline, CDR1 is MGHRA and CDR2 YSYEKL. The CDR3 is 16 amino acids. The V end was cut by 3 bases, the J end by 4 bases, with 16 bases between. CDR3 sequence: CASSHGGGRTYNEQFF. The CDR3 nucleotides read TGCGCCAGCAGCCATGGGGGAGGCAGGACTTACAATGAGCAGTTCTTC.

The chain employs TRBV19 and TRBJ1-1; D might be TRBD1 (6 bases). Between the trimmed V and J ends, which lost 7 bases and 1 base, there was a span of 16 bases. Germline V gene data show CDR1 as LNHDA and CDR2 as SQIVND (reference sequence). The CDR3 contains 15 residues. CDR3 nucleotides: TGTGCCAGTAACCCCACGGGACAAGCGAACACTGAAGCTTTCTTT. This encodes CASNPTGQANTEAFF.

This chain joins TRBV6-5 and TRBJ1-2; D may be TRBD1 (6 bases). The V gene's germline CDR1 is MNHEY and CDR2 SVGAGI. CDR3 length: 12 amino acids. Trimming removed 5 bases at V and 4 bases at J, with 8 bases between. CDR3 region: CASSKDSYGYTF. CDR3 bases: TGTGCCAGCAGTAAGGACAGCTATGGCTACACCTTC.

The chain recombines TRBV5-4 with TRBJ2-2, with a weak D call TRBD1 (6 bases). Trimming left V 4 bases short and J 6 bases short, with 10 bases between. Germline CDR1 is SGHNT and CDR2 is YYREEE (reference sequence). The CDR3 contains 13 residues. The CDR3 coding sequence is TGTGCCAGCAGCAATCCAGGGGCCGGGGAGCTGTTTTTT. Residues: CASSNPGAGELFF.

This chain links TRBV5-6 with TRBJ2-1; 12 bases are a match to TRBD2. The CDR3 is made up of 15 amino acids. Trimming removed 3 bases from V and 4 bases from J; junction bases left unmatched: 2. Germline lookup yields CDR1 SGHDT and CDR2 YYEEEE. The CDR3 DNA follows: TGTGCCAGCAGCTCGACTAGCGGGGGATACAATGAGCAGTTCTTC. Translating it yields CASSSTSGGYNEQFF.

The chain is built from TRBV5-1 and TRBJ1-1; D unresolved. Trimming left V 7 bases short and J 1 base short, with 17 bases between. CDR3 length equals 15 residues. Per germline, CDR1 SGHRS and CDR2 YFSETQ. CDR3 coding DNA: TGCGCCAGCCAGCTTGACGGAGCGGGGAACACTGAAGCTTTCTTT. Amino acid sequence: CASQLDGAGNTEAFF. Together with reference TRBV5-1 and TRBJ1-1, the CDR3 gives the full variable domain: KAGVTQTPRYLIKTRGQQVTLSCSPISGHRSVSWYQQTPGQGLQFLFEYFSETQRNKGNFPGRFSGRQFSNSRSEMNVSTLELGDSALYLCASQLDGAGNTEAFFGQGTRLTVV.

This clone occurred many times. The rearrangement links TRBV7-9 to TRBJ2-3, with 14 bases lining up with TRBD2. The ends lost 5 bases at V and 5 bases at J; junction bases unmatched: 6. The germline gives CDR1 SEHNR, CDR2 FQNEAQ (reference sequence). This CDR3 region has 16 residues. CDR3 in amino acids: CASSQTSGGAKDTQYF. In DNA form, the CDR3 reads TGTGCCAGCAGCCAGACTAGCGGGGGGGCCAAAGATACGCAGTATTTT.

The chain uses TRBV4-2 and TRBJ2-3; TRBD2 aligns across 8 bases. V gave up 5 bases and J gave up 2 bases; unmatched junction bases: 12. Germline V gene lookup returns CDR1 LGHNA and CDR2 YNFKEQ. The CDR3 extends over 17 amino acids. Here the CDR3 DNA reads TGTGCCAGCAGCTCCCCCAGCGGGGGACTTCACACAGATACGCAGTATTTT. It is translated as CASSSPSGGLHTDTQYF.

The rearrangement links TRBV7-9 to TRBJ1-1; D unresolved. Germline V CDR1 and CDR2: SEHNR, FQNEAQ (reference sequence). V gave up 3 bases and J gave up 3 bases, with 8 bases separating them. This CDR3 is built from 13 residues. CDR3 sequence reads: CASSLSGHTEAFF. CDR3 coding DNA: TGTGCCAGCAGCTTGTCGGGTCACACTGAAGCTTTCTTT.

This clone was seen once. The chain couples TRBV19 to TRBJ2-1; possibly TRBD2 for D (6 bases). V gave up 1 base and J gave up 4 bases, with 23 bases separating them. CDR3 length: 19 residues. Germline CDR1 reads LNHDA; CDR2 reads SQIVND (reference sequence). CDR3 sequence: CASSIASGSWRGQYNEQFF. CDR3 nucleotide sequence: TGTGCCAGTAGTATAGCTTCTGGCTCTTGGAGGGGTCAATACAATGAGCAGTTCTTC.

The chain is built from TRBV15 and TRBJ2-2, with D unresolved. The ends were cut back, 0 bases at V and 2 bases at J, with 7 bases in the middle. The CDR3 has 15 amino acids. The germline V gene encodes CDR1 LNHNV and CDR2 YYDKDF (reference sequence). This CDR3 reads CATSRDPQNTGELFF. CDR3 nucleotide sequence: TGTGCCACCAGCAGAGATCCCCAAAACACCGGGGAGCTGTTTTTT.

This clone was found once. The rearrangement uses TRBV6-4 and TRBJ1-2; 9 bases match TRBD1. Trimming took 0 bases from V and 2 from J; bases not matched to a gene: 1. CDR1 MRHNA and CDR2 SNTAGT come from the germline V gene. The CDR3 loop spans 15 amino acids. This CDR3 is CASSDSGTGNYGYTF. DNA of the CDR3: TGTGCCAGCAGTGACTCAGGGACAGGGAACTATGGCTACACCTTC.

This clone has only a few counts. The rearrangement uses TRBV5-1 and TRBJ1-2; TRBD1 matches 12 bases. With 4 bases clipped from V and 5 bases from J, the junction kept 12 bases outside the gene matches. This CDR3 contains 17 residues. CDR1 is SGHRS, CDR2 YFSETQ, per germline. CDR3 sequence (DNA): TGCGCCAGCAGCCCCGGGACAGGGGGCGGTTGGGGGTATGGCTACACCTTC. This encodes CASSPGTGGGWGYGYTF. Together with reference TRBV5-1 and TRBJ1-2, the CDR3 gives the full variable domain: KAGVTQTPRYLIKTRGQQVTLSCSPISGHRSVSWYQQTPGQGLQFLFEYFSETQRNKGNFPGRFSGRQFSNSRSEMNVSTLELGDSALYLCASSPGTGGGWGYGYTFGSGTRLTVV.